The 18 T cell receptor beta chains below come from one sample, sequenced in a study of cytomegalovirus exposure and HLA in healthy donors. This PCR relied on a set of 60 Vbeta primers and 13 Jbeta primers. Measured with immunoSEQ multiplex PCR; TCRdb has only the in-frame clones, and not every one. The sample lists 80,000 to 95,000 clones, around 79% occurring once. The sample was PBMCs. Every receptor here comes from a man aged 18 to 29 in good health and CMV-seropositive.

This chain links TRBV6-4 with TRBJ2-5, with D uncertain. Germline V gives CDR1 MRHNA, CDR2 SNTAGT. The CDR3 length is 15 residues. Between the trimmed V and J ends, which lost 0 bases and 4 bases, there was a span of 12 bases. The CDR3 loop is CASSDSGRLGETQYF. DNA for the CDR3: TGTGCCAGCAGTGACTCAGGCAGACTGGGAGAGACCCAGTACTTC.

The J gene is TRBJ2-1, the V gene TRBV6-5; 7 bases map to TRBD2. Germline V CDR1 and CDR2: MNHEY, SVGAGI. J was trimmed by 10 bases and V by 5 bases; bases with no gene match: 14. This CDR3 contains 15 residues. CDR3 sequence: CASSVGAGVSGEQFF. CDR3 in DNA: TGTGCCAGCAGTGTCGGTGCGGGAGTCTCTGGGGAGCAGTTCTTC.

This chain links TRBV4-1 with TRBJ1-5, with 8 positions matching TRBD1. The germline CDR1 and CDR2 sequences are MGHRA and YSYEKL. Trimming removed 4 bases from V and 2 bases from J; junction bases left unmatched: 19. The CDR3 consists of 20 residues. The CDR3 DNA reads TGCGCCAGCAGCCTCATTCGGACAGGGCAAAGCGGGGATGGCAATCAGCCCCAGCATTTT. It specifies CASSLIRTGQSGDGNQPQHF.

V and J are TRBV5-8 and TRBJ1-1; TRBD1 matches at 9 bases. CDR1 is SGHTS, CDR2 YDEGEE, per germline. V dropped 4 bases and J dropped 5; count of bases not matched to a gene: 9. The CDR3 is made up of 15 amino acids. This chain's CDR3 is CASSRGQGPLTEAFF. The CDR3 DNA reads as TGTGCCAGCAGCCGAGGACAGGGGCCTCTAACTGAAGCTTTCTTT.

To note about this clone: The germline gene is not matched at one end of the junction; a read error may be the cause. This chain uses TRBV6-5 with TRBJ2-6, with no clear D. Germline V CDR1 and CDR2: MNHEY, SVGAGI. This CDR3 is 15 amino acids long. The CDR3 spells CASRYSRAGANVLTF. For the CDR3, the DNA is TGTGCCAGCAGGTACTCCCGGGCTGGGGCCAACGTCCTGACTTTC.

V is TRBV29-1 and J is TRBJ1-1; 9 bases map to TRBD1. V dropped 7 bases and J dropped 1; count of bases not matched to a gene: 7. Germline-derived CDR1 and CDR2 are SQVTM and ANQGSEA. The CDR3 is 14 amino acids. The CDR3 is CSGGQGGANTEAFF. The CDR3 region has the DNA TGCAGCGGGGGACAGGGTGGGGCGAACACTGAAGCTTTCTTT. Looking up the rest from reference TRBV29-1 and TRBJ1-1 gives the full variable domain: SAVISQKPSRDICQRGTSLTIQCQVDSQVTMMFWYRQQPGQSLTLIATANQGSEATYESGFVIDKFPISRPNLTFSTLTVSNMSPEDSSIYLCSGGQGGANTEAFFGQGTRLTVV.

This clone showed up just a few times. This chain joins TRBV21-1 and TRBJ2-2; the table's D call, TRBD2, has no DNA check behind it. TRBV21-1 is designated a pseudogene. The CDR3 runs to 17 residues. CDR3 in amino acids: CASSKKQDSPRTGELFF. DNA for the CDR3: TGTGCCAGCAGCAAAAAGCAGGACTCCCCGAGGACCGGGGAGCTGTTTTTT.

The rearrangement links TRBV7-9 to TRBJ1-3; D is perhaps TRBD1 (6 bases). The CDR3 extends over 15 amino acids. The V gene lost 5 bases and the J gene lost 2 bases, with 13 bases spanning the gap. Germline loops: CDR1 SEHNR, CDR2 FQNEAQ (reference sequence). The CDR3: CASSPQGATGNTIYF. DNA for the CDR3: TGTGCCAGCAGCCCACAGGGAGCTACTGGAAACACCATATATTTT.

This chain connects TRBV2 to TRBJ2-1; TRBD2 agrees at 11 bases. The germline CDR1 and CDR2 sequences are SNHLY and FYNNEI. V shed 7 bases and J 12 bases; nucleotides not matched to a gene: 5. This CDR3 contains 12 residues. CDR3 protein: CASISTSGMQFF. CDR3 DNA: TGTGCCAGCATATCGACTAGCGGGATGCAGTTCTTC.

As concerns this clone: One end of the junction is discordant with germline, which a read error may explain. The V call is TRBV14, the J call TRBJ2-1; 9 positions agree with TRBD2. Germline V gene sequence: CDR1 SGHDN, CDR2 FVKESK. The CDR3 consists of 15 residues. As DNA, the CDR3 is TGCCCACAGGGGAATCGACTAGCGGATTACAATGAGCAGTTCTTC. This translates into CPQGNRLADYNEQFF.

The chain employs TRBV6-5 and TRBJ2-5; D might be TRBD2 (5 bases). This CDR3 is 14 amino acids long. The ends were cut back, 8 bases at V and 1 base at J, with 14 bases in the middle. Germline assignment: CDR1 MNHEY and CDR2 SVGAGI. In DNA, the CDR3 is TGTGCCAGCCGACCTCCGGGGTCCCAAGAGACCCAGTACTTC. This gives the protein CASRPPGSQETQYF.

This chain uses TRBV6-1 with TRBJ1-5; D may be TRBD1 (6 bases). Trimming stripped 4 bases from V and 2 bases from J, with 15 bases between. CDR1 is MNHNS, CDR2 SASEGT, per germline. The CDR3 sequence is 16 residues long. The CDR3 spells CASSVWQGLGNQPQHF. The CDR3 DNA follows: TGTGCCAGCAGTGTGTGGCAGGGGCTGGGCAATCAGCCCCAGCATTTT.

The V gene is TRBV6-5, the J gene TRBJ1-1; TRBD1 might be the D (6 bases). The ends were cut back, 6 bases at V and 4 bases at J, with 15 bases in the middle. CDR3 size: 14 residues. Germline CDR1 is MNHEY and CDR2 is SVGAGI. The CDR3 loop is CASSPTQGTTEAFF. The CDR3 nucleotides are TGTGCCAGCAGCCCTACCCAGGGGACCACTGAAGCTTTCTTT.

The CDR3 DNA reads TGTGCCAGCAGCATTAGACAGGGCTCAGCAGATACGCAGTATTTT. Translating it yields CASSIRQGSADTQYF. The chain has TRBV5-4 and TRBJ2-3; 7 nucleotides agree with TRBD1. Germline V gene sequence: CDR1 SGHNT, CDR2 YYREEE (reference sequence). The V and J ends lost 4 bases and 4 bases, in that order; junction bases with no gene match: 9. There are 15 residues in the CDR3.

This clone has a handful of counts. The CDR3 loop is CASSYYSSGANVLTF. CDR3 in DNA: TGTGCCAGCAGCTATTACAGCTCTGGGGCCAACGTCCTGACTTTC. This chain joins TRBV5-8 and TRBJ2-6, with D uncertain. This CDR3 contains 15 residues. V lost 3 bases and J 0 bases, leaving 7 bases between the germline ends. The germline gives CDR1 SGHTS, CDR2 YDEGEE. Based on the CDR3 plus reference TRBV5-8 and TRBJ2-6, the full variable domain is EAGVTQSPTHLIKTRGQQATLRCSPISGHTSVYWYQQALGLGLQFLLWYDEGEERNRGNFPPRFSGRQFPNYSSELNVNALELEDSALYLCASSYYSSGANVLTFGAGSRLTVL.

V usage is TRBV25-1 and J usage is TRBJ2-1; 7 nucleotides match TRBD1. The germline V gene encodes CDR1 MGHDK and CDR2 SYGVNS. The junction had 9 bases not matched to a gene; V was cut back by 1 base and J by 0 bases. This CDR3 comprises 18 residues. In nucleotides, the CDR3 is TGTGCCAGCAGTGAATTTATCACAGGGGAAAGCTCCTACAATGAGCAGTTCTTC. Protein sequence: CASSEFITGESSYNEQFF.

DNA for the CDR3: TGTGCCAGCAGTTTATTTCGGGGAGCCACTGAAGCTTTCTTT. Translating gives CASSLFRGATEAFF. The V call is TRBV28, the J call TRBJ1-1, with D hard to call. Looked up from germline, CDR1 is MDHEN and CDR2 is SYDVKM. This CDR3 comprises 14 residues. The germline V and J ends were trimmed by 1 base and 4 bases, with 10 bases remaining between them.

The gene calls are TRBV18 and TRBJ1-3, with a weak D call TRBD1 (5 bases). The length of the CDR3 is 15 residues. Germline V gives CDR1 KGHSH, CDR2 LQKENI. The V gene lost 4 bases and the J gene lost 2 bases, with 12 bases spanning the gap. The CDR3 is CASSQKTGPGNTIYF. As DNA, the CDR3 is TGTGCCAGCTCACAAAAAACAGGTCCTGGAAACACCATATATTTT.